Listed below are T cell receptor beta chains from one sample, sequenced in a study of blood T cell repertoires in COVID-19. This table comes from immunoSEQ multiplex PCR, and its TCRdb copy is limited to in-frame clones, with some not included. The data contain about 180,000 clones, more than 75% of them singletons. The specimen was peripheral blood. All receptors derive from an older person with COVID-19, enrolled during active disease. CDR3s include the opening cysteine and the closing phenylalanine or tryptophan. A D gene is named only where the DNA matches it firmly. Clone size is shown for a subset of rows, as once, few, many or a class of expanded clone.

j_call d_call v_call clone_size cdr3_aa cdr3_nt
TRBJ1-2 . TRBV5-8 . CASSATGGLPYGYTF TGTGCCAGCAGCGCGACAGGAGGCTTACCCTATGGCTACACCTTC
TRBJ1-5 . TRBV6-1 . CASSELRSSNQPQHF TGTGCCAGCAGTGAACTCCGTAGTAGCAATCAGCCCCAGCATTTT
TRBJ1-5 TRBD1 TRBV7-2 . CASSSWTGPQHF TGTGCCAGCAGCTCCTGGACAGGGCCCCAGCATTTT
TRBJ1-1 . TRBV9 few CASSASWGGLTEAFF TGTGCCAGCAGCGCCAGTTGGGGGGGTTTAACTGAAGCTTTCTTT
TRBJ2-3 . TRBV9 . CASSFFDSSTDTQYF TGTGCCAGCAGCTTCTTTGACAGTAGCACAGATACGCAGTATTTT
TRBJ2-7 TRBD2 TRBV30 . CAWRRRGGTFYEQYF TGTGCCTGGAGGCGCCGGGGGGGGACATTCTACGAGCAGTACTTC
TRBJ2-1 . TRBV4-1 . CASSQEIRQGFIEQFF TGCGCCAGCAGCCAAGAAATAAGGCAGGGGTTCATTGAGCAGTTCTTC
TRBJ1-2 . TRBV11-2 . CASSLTGGRGVGYTF TGTGCCAGCAGCTTAACCGGGGGGAGGGGAGTCGGCTACACCTTC
TRBJ1-6 TRBD1 TRBV27 . CASRGGRGSYNSPLHF TGTGCCAGCAGGGGCGGCAGGGGGTCCTATAATTCACCCCTCCACTTT
TRBJ2-1 . TRBV7-9 . CASSLVGRVNSYNEQFF TGTGCCAGCAGCTTAGTGGGCAGGGTAAATTCCTACAATGAGCAGTTCTTC
TRBJ1-2 TRBD1 TRBV19 . CASSKTGTGHGYTF TGTGCCAGTAGTAAAACCGGGACAGGGCATGGCTACACCTTC
TRBJ2-5 TRBD1 TRBV7-9 few CASSFRQGSHETQYF TGTGCCAGCAGCTTTAGACAGGGGTCGCATGAGACCCAGTACTTC
TRBJ1-5 . TRBV6-6 . CASSYQNQPQHF TGTGCCAGCAGTTACCAAAATCAGCCCCAGCATTTT
TRBJ2-1 TRBD2 TRBV7-3 . CASSSHGLAKDGEQFF TGTGCCAGCAGCTCGCATGGACTAGCGAAGGATGGTGAGCAGTTCTTC
TRBJ1-2 . TRBV5-1 . CASSPDSAWGYTF TGCGCCAGCAGCCCGGACTCCGCATGGGGCTACACCTTC
TRBJ2-5 TRBD2 TRBV5-4 . CASSFGGTTETQYF TGTGCCAGCAGCTTCGGGGGGACTACTGAGACCCAGTACTTC
TRBJ1-2 TRBD1 TRBV18 . CASSPATGSGGYTF TGTGCCAGCTCACCAGCGACAGGGTCGGGTGGCTACACCTTC
TRBJ1-2 TRBD1 TRBV19 . CASRPGQTSYGYTF TGTGCCAGTAGGCCGGGACAGACGAGTTATGGCTACACCTTC